What follows describes a single T cell receptor beta chain. Antigen specificity is unknown. The data stem from a study of T cell responses to AZD1222 COVID-19 vaccine. Study-wide background: Pooling covered second doses at about 4 or about 12 weeks.

Produced via immunoSEQ multiplex PCR; TCRdb's table is partial and in-frame only. The sample records 130,000 or so clones, more than 70% being singletons. The CDR3 has 13 residues. In germline, CDR1 is SGHVS, CDR2 FNYEAQ. Trimming shortened V by 1 base and J by 8 bases, and 9 bases separated the two germline ends. Study outcomes and limitations: Reports say nearly half of spike-specific TCRs go after unmutated variant regions.

Specimen: peripheral blood, collected on day 0 of AZD1222 vaccination. This chain connects TRBV7-6 to TRBJ2-1; weak D call: TRBD2 (5 bases). This clonotype was obtained from an adult in good health. The CDR3 coding sequence is TGTGCCAGCAGCTTAGAGCGGTATGATGAGCAGTTCTTC. Translated, it gives CASSLERYDEQFF.